The next 19 T cell receptor beta chains were all read from a single sample in a study of blood T cell repertoires in COVID-19. Data came from immunoSEQ multiplex PCR; TCRdb stores just in-frame clones and leaves some out. Of around 100,000 clones detected, more than 85% appear once; the ten largest clones hold roughly 6%. What was sequenced was peripheral blood. These receptors were taken from a human donor in a cohort sampled during active COVID-19.

The chain has TRBV4-1 and TRBJ1-5; 7 nucleotides align to TRBD1. Per germline, CDR1 MGHRA and CDR2 YSYEKL. Trimming took 3 bases from V and 2 from J; bases not matched to a gene: 7. The CDR3 runs to 16 residues. The CDR3 here is CASSQFDRVGNQPQHF. In DNA form, the CDR3 reads TGCGCCAGCAGCCAGTTTGACAGGGTGGGCAATCAGCCCCAGCATTTT.

This chain links TRBV25-1 with TRBJ2-4, with a weak D call TRBD1 (6 bases). Between the trimmed V and J ends, which lost 3 bases and 4 bases, there was a span of 13 bases. The CDR3 is 15 amino acids. Germline assignment: CDR1 MGHDK and CDR2 SYGVNS. CDR3 region: CASSESGQGKNIQYF. The CDR3 DNA is TGTGCCAGCAGTGAGTCGGGGCAGGGGAAAAACATTCAGTACTTC.

The chain uses TRBV3-1 (or the pseudogene TRBV3-2) and TRBJ1-4; a possible D gene is TRBD1 (5 bases). From germline, CDR1 is LGHDT and CDR2 YNNKEL (reference sequence). This CDR3 is built from 13 residues. The V and J ends lost 1 base and 6 bases respectively, with 6 bases between them. The CDR3, as DNA: TGTGCCAGCAGCCAAGGGGGGGATGAAAAACTGTTTTTT. It yields the protein CASSQGGDEKLFF.

This chain's CDR3 is CAWSEVRADNEQFF. The CDR3 DNA follows: TGTGCCTGGAGTGAAGTCAGGGCGGACAATGAGCAGTTCTTC. This chain uses TRBV30 with TRBJ2-1; D might be TRBD1 (5 bases). Germline CDR1 GTSNPN, CDR2 SVGIG (reference sequence). Trimming took off 1 base at V and 5 bases at J, with 12 bases between the two ends. This CDR3 comprises 14 residues. Drawing the rest from reference TRBV30 and TRBJ2-1, the complete variable domain is SQTIHQWPATLVQPVGSPLSLECTVEGTSNPNLYWYRQAAGRGLQLLFYSVGIGQISSEVPQNLSASRPQDRQFILSSKKLLLSDSGFYLCAWSEVRADNEQFFGPGTRLTVL.

This chain links TRBV19 with TRBJ2-2; TRBD1 might be the D (5 bases). Germline-derived CDR1 and CDR2 are LNHDA and SQIVND (reference sequence). The ends were cut back, 1 base at V and 5 bases at J, with 11 bases in the middle. CDR3 size: 15 residues. CDR3 nucleotide sequence: TGTGCCAGTAGTATAGCCCATCAGGGAACCGGGGAGCTGTTTTTT. It encodes CASSIAHQGTGELFF. Full variable domain (rest looked up from reference TRBV19 and TRBJ2-2): DGGITQSPKYLFRKEGQNVTLSCEQNLNHDAMYWYRQDPGQGLRLIYYSQIVNDFQKGDIAEGYSVSREKKESFPLTVTSAQKNPTAFYLCASSIAHQGTGELFFGEGSRLTVL.

The chain has TRBV27 and TRBJ2-3, with 13 bases aligning to TRBD2. Germline CDR1 reads MNHEY; CDR2 reads SMNVEV (reference sequence). The V gene end was trimmed by 4 bases and the J gene end by 4 bases; junction bases not matched to a gene: 2. The CDR3 covers 15 residues. CDR3 nucleotide sequence: TGTGCCAGCAGTTACACTAGCGGGGGGGCAGATACGCAGTATTTT. Its translation: CASSYTSGGADTQYF.

The chain couples TRBV28 to TRBJ2-7; TRBD2 aligns across 8 bases. The CDR3 covers 14 residues. Germline trimming cut 5 bases from V and 2 bases from J; bases unmatched to any gene: 5. CDR1 and CDR2 from the germline V gene are MDHEN and SYDVKM. The CDR3 region is CASSVLAEPYEQYF. CDR3 DNA: TGTGCCAGCAGTGTACTAGCGGAGCCCTACGAGCAGTACTTC.

This clone was recorded only once. J is TRBJ2-7 and V is TRBV3-1 (or the pseudogene TRBV3-2); 7 bases match TRBD1. V gave up 5 bases and J gave up 6 bases; unmatched junction bases: 16. There are 16 residues in the CDR3. CDR1 is LGHDT and CDR2 is YNNKEL in the germline V gene (reference sequence). The CDR3, as DNA: TGTGCCAGCAGCTCGATTTTTCAGACAGGGTGGGCCGAGCAGTACTTC. Residues: CASSSIFQTGWAEQYF.

This sequence joins TRBV27 and TRBJ1-1; D unresolved. The CDR3 loop spans 13 amino acids. Germline V gives CDR1 MNHEY, CDR2 SMNVEV (reference sequence). Trimming removed 3 bases from V and 1 base from J, with 6 bases in between. The chain's CDR3 is CASSFSQNTEAFF. The CDR3 DNA reads TGTGCCAGCAGTTTCTCACAGAACACTGAAGCTTTCTTT.

This clone was detected a few times. This chain links TRBV6-6 with TRBJ1-4, with a possible D match to TRBD1 (5 bases). The V end was cut by 2 bases, the J end by 3 bases, with 13 bases between. The CDR3 totals 16 residues. Germline assignment: CDR1 MNHNY and CDR2 SVGAGI (reference sequence). CDR3: CASSYPRGDSNEKLFF. The CDR3 nucleotides read TGTGCCAGCAGTTACCCCCGGGGGGACTCTAATGAAAAACTGTTTTTT.

The table lists this clone with a count of one. This rearrangement joins TRBV7-9 to TRBJ1-3; TRBD1 might be the D (5 bases). The CDR3 is 15 residues long. V lost 1 base and J lost 2, with 9 bases in between. The germline V gene encodes CDR1 SEHNR and CDR2 FQNEAQ (reference sequence). In nucleotides, the CDR3 is TGTGCCAGCAGCTTAGTCGCGGGGGCTGGAAACACCATATATTTT. It translates to CASSLVAGAGNTIYF.

V and J are TRBV6-1 and TRBJ1-5; 8 bases line up with TRBD1. The junction had 5 bases not matched to a gene; V was cut back by 3 bases and J by 7 bases. Germline CDR1 reads MNHNS; CDR2 reads SASEGT. The CDR3 has 14 residues. The CDR3 coding sequence is TGTGCCAGCAGTGATCAGGGGGCAAGACAGCCCCAGCATTTT. It yields the protein CASSDQGARQPQHF.

The CDR3 region has the DNA TGTGCCAGCAGTCCTACGGACAGCTCCTACGAGCAGTACTTC. The encoded protein is CASSPTDSSYEQYF. The rearrangement uses TRBV27 and TRBJ2-7; tentative D call: TRBD1 (6 bases). This CDR3 is built from 14 residues. V lost 5 bases, J lost 0 bases, and 11 bases lay in between. From germline, CDR1 is MNHEY and CDR2 SMNVEV (reference sequence).

The J gene is TRBJ1-2, the V gene TRBV29-1; no definite D call. This CDR3 contains 13 residues. V lost 8 bases and J 5 bases, leaving 18 bases between the germline ends. Germline CDR1 is SQVTM and CDR2 is ANQGSEA. The CDR3 protein is CSSSSPDNYGYTF. The CDR3 DNA follows: TGCAGCTCAAGCTCCCCCGATAATTATGGCTACACCTTC.

The V call is TRBV2, the J call TRBJ2-2; TRBD2 might be the D (5 bases). The ends were cut back, 7 bases at V and 4 bases at J, with 7 bases in the middle. The germline V gene encodes CDR1 SNHLY and CDR2 FYNNEI. The CDR3 loop spans 12 amino acids. Written as DNA, the CDR3 is TGTGCCAGCATCCGGGGCACCGGGGAGCTGTTTTTT. It yields the protein CASIRGTGELFF.

This rearrangement joins TRBV28 to TRBJ1-6; 9 positions match TRBD1. The germline V gene encodes CDR1 MDHEN and CDR2 SYDVKM. Trimming took 6 bases from V and 7 from J; bases not matched to a gene: 10. This CDR3 comprises 16 residues. DNA of the CDR3: TGTGCCAGCAGCAAAACAGGGGGCGGAAAGAATTCACCCCTCCACTTT. Protein product: CASSKTGGGKNSPLHF.

The V and J genes are TRBV4-1 and TRBJ1-6; 8 nucleotides align to TRBD1. J was trimmed by 7 bases and V by 0 bases; bases with no gene match: 14. In germline, CDR1 is MGHRA, CDR2 YSYEKL. The CDR3 totals 19 residues. This chain's CDR3 is CASSQDGVTVNRGNSPLHF. The DNA of the CDR3 is TGCGCCAGCAGCCAAGATGGGGTGACTGTAAACAGGGGGAATTCACCCCTCCACTTT.

The J gene is TRBJ1-2, the V gene TRBV6-5; 7 bases are shared with TRBD1. V lost 2 bases to trimming and J lost 7 bases; unmatched junction nucleotides: 10. Germline-derived CDR1 and CDR2 are MNHEY and SVGAGI. The CDR3 extends over 15 amino acids. DNA for the CDR3: TGTGCCAGCAGTTACGCCAGGAGGGACAGCGGTGGCTACACCTTC. Encoded protein: CASSYARRDSGGYTF.

The chain joins TRBV4-1 to TRBJ2-2; D is uncertain. V lost 3 bases and J 4 bases, leaving 15 bases between the germline ends. This CDR3 region has 16 residues. Germline-derived CDR1 and CDR2 are MGHRA and YSYEKL. The CDR3 DNA reads as TGCGCCAGCAGCCACCCAGGTTCTGCGCGCACCGGGGAGCTGTTTTTT. It translates to CASSHPGSARTGELFF.